The clone carrying this TCR beta chain was counted between two and nine times. Its antigen is unknown. For CDR3 and TCR beta VDJ profiling, genomic DNA was the template used. Via MiXCR, TCRdb re-called the reads, giving one row per CDR3 protein. The table lists hundreds of thousands of distinct CDR3 sequences, about a third of them singletons, with 0.8% to 0.85% in the top ten. V was pared by 1 base and J by 1 base, with 5 bases between. Germline-derived CDR1 and CDR2 are LNHNV and YYDKDF (reference sequence). This CDR3 region has 13 residues. The entry originates in a study of CD8+CD57+ T cells in acquired aplastic anemia. Notes on the study in general: Patients and controls turned out to have 25 to 30 CD8+ CDR3 sequences in common.

Patients picked for sequencing had shown CD8+CD57+ cell expansion detected by flow cytometry. The cohort consisted entirely of patients having severe acquired aplastic anemia. The sequenced sample was sorted CD4+, CD8+, or CD8+CD57+ T cells (not recorded which) from PBMCs. The TCR comes from a human donor with aplastic anemia. This chain connects TRBV15 to TRBJ2-7; no clear D. The CDR3: CATSRVLSYEQYF. For the CDR3, the DNA is TGTGCCACCAGCAGAGTCCTTTCCTACGAGCAGTACTTC. The entire variable domain, with the rest obtained from reference TRBV15 and TRBJ2-7, is as follows: DAMVIQNPRYQVTQFGKPVTLSCSQTLNHNVMYWYQQKSSQAPKLLFHYYDKDFNNEADTPDNFQSRRPNTSFCFLDIRSPGLGDTAMYLCATSRVLSYEQYFGPGTRLTVT.